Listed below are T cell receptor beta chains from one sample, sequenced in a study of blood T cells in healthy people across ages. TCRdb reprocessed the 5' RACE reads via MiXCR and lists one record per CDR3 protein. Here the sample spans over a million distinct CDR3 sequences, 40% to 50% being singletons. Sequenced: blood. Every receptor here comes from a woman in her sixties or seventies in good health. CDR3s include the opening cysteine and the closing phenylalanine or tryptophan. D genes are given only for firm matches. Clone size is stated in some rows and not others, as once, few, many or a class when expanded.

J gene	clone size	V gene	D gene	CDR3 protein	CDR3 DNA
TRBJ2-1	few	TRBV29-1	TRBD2	CSVALAVHEQFF	TGCAGCGTCGCACTAGCGGTACATGAGCAGTTCTTC
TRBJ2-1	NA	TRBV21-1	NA	CASSKRTGHSPYNEQFF	TGTGCCAGCAGCAAACGGACCGGGCATTCCCCGTACAATGAGCAGTTCTTC
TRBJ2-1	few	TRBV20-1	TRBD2	CSATGTSGNNEQFF	TGCAGTGCCACCGGGACTAGCGGAAACAATGAGCAGTTCTTC
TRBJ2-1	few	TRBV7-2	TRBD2	CASSLIPPIGGSSEQFF	TGTGCCAGCAGCTTAATCCCCCCAATTGGCGGGAGTAGTGAGCAGTTCTTC
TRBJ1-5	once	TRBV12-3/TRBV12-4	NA	CASSRTGARLGNQPQHF	TGTGCCAGCAGTCGGACCGGGGCGCGACTAGGCAATCAGCCCCAGCATTTT
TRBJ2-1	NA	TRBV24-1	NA	CATSDMVRSEQFF	TGTGCCACCAGTGATATGGTTCGGTCTGAGCAGTTCTTC
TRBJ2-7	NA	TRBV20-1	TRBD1	CSARAPGQGLYEQYF	TGCAGTGCTAGGGCCCCGGGACAGGGGCTCTACGAGCAGTACTTC
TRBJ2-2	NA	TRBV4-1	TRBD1	CASSQEADRVTGELFF	TGCGCCAGCAGCCAAGAAGCGGACAGGGTAACCGGGGAGCTGTTTTTT
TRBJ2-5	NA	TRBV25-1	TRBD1	CASSVYKRTGAQETQYF	TGTGCCAGCAGTGTATATAAGAGGACAGGGGCCCAAGAGACCCAGTACTTC
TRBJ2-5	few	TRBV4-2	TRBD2	CASSQGMGLAEETQYF	TGTGCCAGCAGCCAAGGCATGGGACTAGCGGAAGAGACCCAGTACTTC
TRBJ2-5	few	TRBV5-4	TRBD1	CASSGTEQETQYF	TGTGCCAGCAGTGGGACAGAACAAGAGACCCAGTACTTC
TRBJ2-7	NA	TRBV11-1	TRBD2	CASSLAGVTPYEQYF	TGTGCCAGCAGCCTAGCGGGAGTAACGCCATACGAGCAGTACTTC
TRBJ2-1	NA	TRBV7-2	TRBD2	CASSLVLAGGVQFF	TGTGCCAGCAGCTTAGTTCTAGCGGGAGGGGTGCAGTTCTTC
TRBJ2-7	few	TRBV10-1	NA	CASSEYSGFAYEQYF	TGCGCCAGCAGTGAATACAGCGGATTCGCCTACGAGCAGTACTTC
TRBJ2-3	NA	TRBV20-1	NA	CSARTSSTETQYF	TGCAGTGCCAGAACCTCCAGCACAGAGACGCAGTATTTT
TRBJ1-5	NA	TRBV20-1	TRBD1	CSARIRTQGVSNQPQHF	TGCAGTGCTAGAATCCGAACACAGGGGGTGTCCAATCAGCCCCAGCATTTT
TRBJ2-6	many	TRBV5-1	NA	CASSRDPDRGANVLTF	TGCGCCAGCAGCCGGGACCCTGACCGTGGGGCCAACGTCCTGACTTTC
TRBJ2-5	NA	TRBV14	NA	CASSDGRTGFFSETQYF	TGTGCCAGCAGCGATGGGCGTACAGGGTTTTTTTCGGAGACCCAGTACTTC
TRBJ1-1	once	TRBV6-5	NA	CASSPTGTANTEAFF	TGTGCCAGCAGTCCCACCGGGACGGCGAACACTGAAGCTTTCTTT
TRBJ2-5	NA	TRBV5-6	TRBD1	CASSLVPTGAQETQYF	TGTGCCAGCAGCTTAGTACCCACAGGGGCCCAAGAGACCCAGTACTTC
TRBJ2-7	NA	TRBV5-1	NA	CASSFVHGEQYF	TGCGCCAGCAGCTTTGTTCACGGCGAGCAGTACTTC
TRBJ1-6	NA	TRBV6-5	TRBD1	CASSYISGTEFDSPLHF	TGTGCCAGCAGTTACATCTCCGGGACAGAGTTTGATTCACCCCTCCACTTT
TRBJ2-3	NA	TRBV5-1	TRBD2	CASRRLAGTTDTQYF	TGCGCCAGCCGTCGGCTAGCGGGGACCACAGATACGCAGTATTTT
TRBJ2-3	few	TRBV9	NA	CASGVDTDTQYF	TGTGCTTCGGGGGTGGACACAGATACGCAGTATTTT
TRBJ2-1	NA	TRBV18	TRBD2	CASSRRGTSGVGNEQFF	TGTGCCAGCTCGCGGAGGGGGACTAGCGGCGTGGGGAATGAGCAGTTCTTC
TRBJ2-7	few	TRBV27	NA	CASSFQRWGNEQYF	TGTGCCAGCAGTTTTCAACGATGGGGGAACGAGCAGTACTTC
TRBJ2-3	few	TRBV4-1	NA	CASSQEASFTDTQYF	TGCGCCAGCAGCCAAGAGGCTTCATTCACAGATACGCAGTATTTT
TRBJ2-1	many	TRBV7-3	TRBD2	CASSLSPVASGREQFF	TGTGCCAGCAGCTTATCCCCCGTAGCCAGCGGGAGGGAGCAGTTCTTC